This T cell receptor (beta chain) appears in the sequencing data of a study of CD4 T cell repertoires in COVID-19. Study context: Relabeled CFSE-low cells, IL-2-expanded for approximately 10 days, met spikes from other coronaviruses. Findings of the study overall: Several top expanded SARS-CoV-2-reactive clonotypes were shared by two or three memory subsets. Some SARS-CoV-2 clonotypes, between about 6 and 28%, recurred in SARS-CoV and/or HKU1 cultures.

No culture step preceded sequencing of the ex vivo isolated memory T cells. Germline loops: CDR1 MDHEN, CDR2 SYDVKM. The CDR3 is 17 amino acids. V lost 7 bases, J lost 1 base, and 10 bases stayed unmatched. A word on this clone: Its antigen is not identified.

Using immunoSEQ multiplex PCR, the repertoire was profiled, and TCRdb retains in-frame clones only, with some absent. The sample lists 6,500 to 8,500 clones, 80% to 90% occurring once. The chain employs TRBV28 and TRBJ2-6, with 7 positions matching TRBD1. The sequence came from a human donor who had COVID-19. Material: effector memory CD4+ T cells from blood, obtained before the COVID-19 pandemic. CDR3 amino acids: CASTRPGGWSGANVLTF. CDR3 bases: TGTGCCAGCACCCGCCCAGGGGGTTGGTCTGGGGCCAACGTCCTGACTTTC.